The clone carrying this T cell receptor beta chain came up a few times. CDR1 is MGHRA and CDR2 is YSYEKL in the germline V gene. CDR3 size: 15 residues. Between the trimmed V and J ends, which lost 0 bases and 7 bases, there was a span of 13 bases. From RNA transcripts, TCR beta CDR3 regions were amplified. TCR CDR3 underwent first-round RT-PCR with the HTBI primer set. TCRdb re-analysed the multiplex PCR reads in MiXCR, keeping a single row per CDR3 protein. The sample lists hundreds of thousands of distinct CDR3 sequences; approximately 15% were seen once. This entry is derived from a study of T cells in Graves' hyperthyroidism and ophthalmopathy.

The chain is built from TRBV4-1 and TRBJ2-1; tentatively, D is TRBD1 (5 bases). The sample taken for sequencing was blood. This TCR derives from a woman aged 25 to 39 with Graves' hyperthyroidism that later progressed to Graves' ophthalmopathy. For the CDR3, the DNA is TGCGCCAGCAGCCAAGATGATCAGGGCCTAAATGAGCAGTTCTTC. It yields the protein CASSQDDQGLNEQFF.